This T cell receptor (beta chain) was sequenced during a study of CD8 T cells in ankylosing spondylitis (dated by TCRdb to about 2017). Background for the entire study: To find TCR variants linked to disease, the study profiled T cell receptor beta repertoires in ankylosing spondylitis patients and healthy donors. Samples of peripheral blood were taken, and for ankylosing spondylitis patients, synovial fluid was collected as well. In total, the full study cohort was made up of roughly 100 healthy donors and roughly 27 ankylosing spondylitis patients. Overall study outcomes, separate from this receptor: A CD8+ phenotype was shown by the disease-linked clones, which were found at relatively low frequencies in peripheral blood. Blood from ankylosing spondylitis patients appeared to be characterized by a TCR beta motif made up of under ten highly homologous amino acid variants. Some TCR beta motif variants had previously been reported in synovial fluid and blood of reactive arthritis patients, which suggested common disease-initiation mechanisms. According to the report, matched synovial fluid samples from ankylosing spondylitis patients were significantly enriched for the disease-linked clones.

From its cysteine to its phenylalanine, the CDR3 spans 13 amino acids. Only CDR3 DNA is held: 39 bases, read in frame from base 1. CDR1 and CDR2 were assigned from the germline V gene as ENHRY and SYGVKD. V and J lose 2 bases and 3 bases, and a span of 7 bases separates them. Details on this clonotype: There is no known antigen for this receptor. It has no much larger one-base neighbor in the sample; base qualities were not kept.

TCRdb records Illumina HiSeq 2500 as the sequencer. Quantitative 5'-RACE with molecular barcodes was the method used to prepare the TCR beta libraries. As for the original processing: To identify disease-linked TCR variants, a new computational method was used, one built on a probabilistic model of VDJ rearrangement. Using fastp at Q25 and MiXCR, TCRdb reprocessed the public reads and kept productive beta chains. Duplicate CDR3 protein sequences are folded into a single record with the most common DNA and genes. The V and J calls were not made by the authors but by TCRdb's processing. The sample table shows fewer than 750,000 distinct CDR3 sequences, and 15% to 20% are seen once. The top ten constitute about a fifth of the sample.

This TCR was recovered from a male donor with ankylosing spondylitis. Recombination linked TRBV10-3 to TRBJ1-1; the D gene is not confidently resolved. Sequencing was carried out using blood, either unsorted or a sorted T cell fraction (not recorded which). CDR3 loop: CAISEVDDTEAFF. The DNA reads as follows: TGTGCCATCAGTGAGGTAGACGACACTGAAGCTTTCTTT.